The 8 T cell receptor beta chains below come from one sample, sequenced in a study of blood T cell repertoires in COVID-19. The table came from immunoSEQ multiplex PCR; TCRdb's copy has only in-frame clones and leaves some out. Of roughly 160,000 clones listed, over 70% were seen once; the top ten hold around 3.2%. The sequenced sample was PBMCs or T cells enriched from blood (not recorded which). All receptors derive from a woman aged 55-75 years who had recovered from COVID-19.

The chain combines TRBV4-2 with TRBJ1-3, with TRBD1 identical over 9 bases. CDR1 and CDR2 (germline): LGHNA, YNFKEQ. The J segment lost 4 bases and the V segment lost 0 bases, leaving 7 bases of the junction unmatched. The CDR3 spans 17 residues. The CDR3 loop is CASSQDLGTGPGNTIYF. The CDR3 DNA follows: TGTGCCAGCAGCCAAGATCTCGGGACAGGGCCAGGAAACACCATATATTTT.

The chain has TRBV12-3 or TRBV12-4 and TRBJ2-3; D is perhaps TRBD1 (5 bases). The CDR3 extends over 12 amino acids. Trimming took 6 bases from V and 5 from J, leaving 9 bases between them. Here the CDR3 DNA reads TGTGCCAGCAGACTGACAGAAGATACGCAGTATTTT. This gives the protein CASRLTEDTQYF.

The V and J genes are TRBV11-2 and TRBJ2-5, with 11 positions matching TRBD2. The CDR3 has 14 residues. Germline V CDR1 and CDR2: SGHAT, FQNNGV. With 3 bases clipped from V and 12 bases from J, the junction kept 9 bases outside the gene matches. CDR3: CASSLGTSGSRKYF. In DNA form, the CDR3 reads TGTGCCAGCAGCTTGGGGACTAGCGGTTCCAGAAAGTACTTC.

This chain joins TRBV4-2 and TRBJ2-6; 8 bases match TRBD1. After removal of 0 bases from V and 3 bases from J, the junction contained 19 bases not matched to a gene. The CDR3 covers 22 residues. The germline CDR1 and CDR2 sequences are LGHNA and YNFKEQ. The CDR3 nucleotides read TGTGCCAGCAGCCAAGATGGCACAGGGGGATTTGGCCTCTCGTTTGGGGCCAACGTCCTGACTTTC. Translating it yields CASSQDGTGGFGLSFGANVLTF.

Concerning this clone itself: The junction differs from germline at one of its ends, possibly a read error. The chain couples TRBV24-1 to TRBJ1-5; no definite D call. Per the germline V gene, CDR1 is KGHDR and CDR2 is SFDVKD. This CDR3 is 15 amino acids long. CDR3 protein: CATSSSSHSYQPQHF. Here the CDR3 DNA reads TGTGCCACCAGTAGTTCATCCCATAGCTATCAGCCCCAGCATTTT.

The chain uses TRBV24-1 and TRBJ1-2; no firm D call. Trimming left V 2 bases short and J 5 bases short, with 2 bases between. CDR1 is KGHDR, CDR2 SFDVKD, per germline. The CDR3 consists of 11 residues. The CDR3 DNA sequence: TGTGCCACCAGTGATTCGTATGGCTACACCTTC. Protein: CATSDSYGYTF.

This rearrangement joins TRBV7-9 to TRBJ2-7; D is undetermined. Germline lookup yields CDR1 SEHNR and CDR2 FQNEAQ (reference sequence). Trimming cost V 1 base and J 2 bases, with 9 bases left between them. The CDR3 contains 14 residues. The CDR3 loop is CASSLDFITYEQYF. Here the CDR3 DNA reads TGTGCCAGCAGCTTAGACTTTATCACCTACGAGCAGTACTTC.

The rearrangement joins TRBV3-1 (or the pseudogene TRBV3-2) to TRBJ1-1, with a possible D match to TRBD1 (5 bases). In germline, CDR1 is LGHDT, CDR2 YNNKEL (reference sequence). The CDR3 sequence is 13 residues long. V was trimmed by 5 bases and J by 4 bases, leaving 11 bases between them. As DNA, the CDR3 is TGTGCCAGCAGCTTGGACATCGGCACTGAAGCTTTCTTT. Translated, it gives CASSLDIGTEAFF.